A single sample is the source of the 22 T cell receptor beta chains below, sequenced in a study of blood T cell repertoires in COVID-19. TCRdb's table, derived via immunoSEQ multiplex PCR, lists solely in-frame clones and lacks some. The profile shows approximately 70,000 clones, roughly 80% of them singletons. Material for sequencing was peripheral blood. The receptors here all came from a woman aged 80 or older with acute or convalescent COVID-19.

The rearrangement links TRBV1 to TRBJ2-3; the DNA was not used to check the table's D call, TRBD2. TRBV1 is designated a pseudogene. The CDR3 consists of 16 residues. CDR3 in amino acids: CTSSQGTSATTDTQYF. CDR3 nucleotides: TGCACCAGCAGCCAAGGGACTTCGGCAACTACAGATACGCAGTATTTT.

The J gene is TRBJ1-5, the V gene TRBV5-6; 9 bases match TRBD1. This CDR3 comprises 14 residues. Trimming at V came to 4 bases and at J to 6 bases, leaving 5 bases not matched to a gene. From germline, CDR1 is SGHDT and CDR2 YYEEEE. CDR3 sequence reads: CASSHRTGAQPQHF. The DNA for the CDR3 is TGTGCCAGCAGCCACCGGACAGGGGCTCAGCCCCAGCATTTT. The complete variable domain, with remaining parts taken from reference TRBV5-6 and TRBJ1-5, reads DAGVTQSPTHLIKTRGQQVTLRCSPKSGHDTVSWYQQALGQGPQFIFQYYEEEERQRGNFPDRFSGHQFPNYSSELNVNALLLGDSALYLCASSHRTGAQPQHFGDGTRLSIL.

The CDR3 region is CASSQLPQGSQGYTF. In nucleotides, the CDR3 is TGTGCCAGCAGCCAACTACCGCAGGGTTCTCAAGGCTACACCTTC. The chain uses TRBV3-1 (or the pseudogene TRBV3-2) and TRBJ1-2, with D maybe TRBD1 (5 bases). There are 15 residues in the CDR3. Trimming removed 2 bases at V and 8 bases at J, with 18 bases between. Germline V CDR1 and CDR2: LGHDT, YNNKEL (reference sequence).

The chain combines TRBV29-1 with TRBJ2-5; D gene uncertain. CDR1 SQVTM and CDR2 ANQGSEA come from the germline V gene. Deletions cut 1 base from V and 4 bases from J, with 10 bases between. The CDR3 totals 13 residues. The CDR3 is CSVEGYRGETQYF. CDR3 sequence (DNA): TGCAGCGTTGAAGGCTACCGTGGAGAGACCCAGTACTTC.

The CDR3 here is CASSEYTSTGELFF. The CDR3 nucleotides read TGTGCCAGCAGTGAATATACTTCCACCGGGGAGCTGTTTTTT. The V gene is TRBV25-1, the J gene TRBJ2-2; no definite D call. The CDR3 covers 14 residues. The V gene lost 0 bases and the J gene lost 4 bases, with 6 bases spanning the gap. CDR1 MGHDK and CDR2 SYGVNS come from the germline V gene.

This chain joins TRBV5-1 and TRBJ2-7, with TRBD1 matching over 7 bases. This CDR3 contains 15 residues. Per the germline V gene, CDR1 is SGHRS and CDR2 is YFSETQ. Trimming took 4 bases from V and 6 from J; bases not matched to a gene: 13. The CDR3: CASSPLTGAMGEQYF. The CDR3 nucleotides read TGCGCCAGCAGCCCACTTACAGGGGCGATGGGCGAGCAGTACTTC.

The V gene is TRBV12-5, the J gene TRBJ1-2; D is possibly TRBD1 (6 bases). The CDR3 sequence is 13 residues long. Looked up from germline, CDR1 is LGHNT and CDR2 is FRNRAP. V shed 5 bases and J shed 7 bases, with 14 bases lying between them. CDR3 bases: TGTGCTAGTGGTCCACAAGGACAGACTGGCTACACCTTC. This gives the protein CASGPQGQTGYTF.

The rearrangement joins TRBV5-6 to TRBJ1-1; D possibly corresponds to TRBD1 (5 bases). The ends were cut back, 3 bases at V and 11 bases at J, with 11 bases in the middle. This CDR3 spans 11 amino acids. Germline CDR1 is SGHDT and CDR2 is YYEEEE. CDR3 sequence: CASSSQGGAFF. CDR3 DNA sequence: TGTGCCAGCAGCTCCCAGGGAGGCGCTTTCTTT.

This chain links TRBV30 with TRBJ2-7, with D perhaps TRBD2 (6 bases). Germline loops: CDR1 GTSNPN, CDR2 SVGIG (reference sequence). The CDR3 runs 13 residues. V dropped 2 bases and J dropped 0 bases, with 8 bases sitting between them. The CDR3 reads CAWSFGGSYEQYF. The DNA for the CDR3 is TGTGCCTGGAGTTTCGGGGGCTCCTACGAGCAGTACTTC.

The chain recombines TRBV11-3 with TRBJ1-1, with D unclear. Germline V gives CDR1 SGHNT, CDR2 YENEEA. Trimming stripped 2 bases from V and 11 bases from J, with 12 bases between. The CDR3 totals 12 residues. The CDR3 here is CASSLNRVGAFF. CDR3 DNA sequence: TGTGCCAGCAGCTTAAATCGGGTCGGGGCTTTCTTT.

The J gene is TRBJ2-7, the V gene TRBV6-2 or TRBV6-3, with 8 positions matching TRBD2. V shed 6 bases and J 0 bases; nucleotides not matched to a gene: 22. Germline V gene sequence: CDR1 MNHEY, CDR2 SVGEGT. This CDR3 contains 20 residues. Written as DNA, the CDR3 is TGTGCCAGCAGCCCCCCTGCGGGGGGCCTGCGACGCAAAAGCTCCTACGAGCAGTACTTC. Translated, it gives CASSPPAGGLRRKSSYEQYF.

V and J are TRBV5-1 and TRBJ2-2; D is unresolved. This CDR3 region has 15 residues. Germline loops: CDR1 SGHRS, CDR2 YFSETQ. The V end was cut by 4 bases, the J end by 3 bases, with 13 bases between. The CDR3 DNA is TGCGCCAGCAGCAAGTTTTCCGGAGACACCGGGGAGCTGTTTTTT. This encodes CASSKFSGDTGELFF.

The V call is TRBV19, the J call TRBJ2-1; 7 positions match TRBD1. This CDR3 region has 12 residues. V dropped 5 bases and J dropped 10; count of bases not matched to a gene: 5. CDR1 and CDR2 (germline): LNHDA, SQIVND (reference sequence). The CDR3, as DNA: TGTGCCAGTAGTCTTATACAGGGGGAGCAGTTCTTC. It yields the protein CASSLIQGEQFF.

V gene TRBV19 combines with J gene TRBJ1-1; D call uncertain. Trimming pared 6 bases from V and 4 bases from J, leaving 12 bases between. Germline CDR1 LNHDA, CDR2 SQIVND (reference sequence). This CDR3 has 13 amino acids. DNA of the CDR3: TGTGCCAGTAGGAACTTGGGGAGCACTGAAGCTTTCTTT. As protein: CASRNLGSTEAFF.

The chain combines TRBV30 with TRBJ2-6; D might be TRBD2 (5 bases). The CDR3 sequence is 14 residues long. The V end lost 0 bases, the J end lost 4 bases, and 7 bases lay between the germline ends. Germline values: CDR1 GTSNPN, CDR2 SVGIG (reference sequence). This chain's CDR3 is CAWSVTGGANVLTF. The DNA of the CDR3 is TGTGCCTGGAGTGTGACGGGAGGGGCCAACGTCCTGACTTTC.

The chain links TRBV6-5 to TRBJ2-5, with 12 nucleotides matching TRBD2. CDR3 length equals 14 residues. Germline values: CDR1 MNHEY, CDR2 SVGAGI. V shed 10 bases and J 3 bases; nucleotides not matched to a gene: 6. CDR3 coding DNA: TGTGCCACTCAGACTAGCGGGGGAAAAGAGACCCAGTACTTC. It is translated as CATQTSGGKETQYF.

The chain uses TRBV5-1 and TRBJ2-5; 7 positions agree with TRBD1. The CDR3 consists of 15 residues. In germline, CDR1 is SGHRS, CDR2 YFSETQ. The trim removed 4 bases at V and 5 bases at J, leaving 11 bases unmatched. The CDR3 DNA follows: TGCGCCAGCAGCAAAAACAGGGGATCACGGGAGACCCAGTACTTC. It is translated as CASSKNRGSRETQYF.

The chain uses TRBV5-1 and TRBJ2-7; TRBD1 agrees at 8 bases. The CDR3 is 15 residues long. Germline V gives CDR1 SGHRS, CDR2 YFSETQ. V lost 3 bases to trimming and J lost 5 bases; unmatched junction nucleotides: 10. DNA of the CDR3: TGCGCCAGCAGCTCCCCGACAGGGGATGTTGACGAGCAGTACTTC. It codes for CASSSPTGDVDEQYF.

This clone was observed a few times. The rearrangement links TRBV6-5 to TRBJ2-3, with D hard to call. V was trimmed by 0 bases and J by 2 bases, leaving 9 bases between them. The CDR3 has 15 amino acids. Germline V gene lookup returns CDR1 MNHEY and CDR2 SVGAGI. CDR3 DNA sequence: TGTGCCAGCAGTTACTCTTGGGCTGTCACAGATACGCAGTATTTT. Encoded protein: CASSYSWAVTDTQYF.

The rearrangement links TRBV11-2 to TRBJ2-7; weak D call: TRBD2 (6 bases). The CDR3 loop spans 14 amino acids. Germline V gene data show CDR1 as SGHAT and CDR2 as FQNNGV. Trimming removed 4 bases from V and 0 bases from J, with 10 bases in between. The CDR3 sequence: CASSSWTNSYEQYF. The CDR3 DNA is TGTGCCAGCAGCTCGTGGACTAACTCCTACGAGCAGTACTTC.

This rearrangement joins TRBV4-2 to TRBJ2-7; 8 bases map to TRBD2. CDR1 is LGHNA and CDR2 is YNFKEQ in the germline V gene. The V gene end was trimmed by 1 base and the J gene end by 9 bases; junction bases not matched to a gene: 11. The CDR3 is 15 amino acids. CDR3 sequence: CASSQVQRGRGGQYF. Written as DNA, the CDR3 is TGTGCCAGCAGCCAAGTCCAGCGGGGGCGGGGAGGGCAGTACTTC.

The chain joins TRBV5-5 to TRBJ1-1, with a possible D match to TRBD1 (6 bases). The CDR3 extends over 13 amino acids. Trimming took 4 bases from V and 6 from J, leaving 13 bases between them. Germline CDR1 and CDR2: SGHKS and YYEKEE (reference sequence). In DNA form, the CDR3 reads TGTGCCAGCAGCCGACTGACAGGTCCTGAAGCTTTCTTT. This sequence encodes CASSRLTGPEAFF.